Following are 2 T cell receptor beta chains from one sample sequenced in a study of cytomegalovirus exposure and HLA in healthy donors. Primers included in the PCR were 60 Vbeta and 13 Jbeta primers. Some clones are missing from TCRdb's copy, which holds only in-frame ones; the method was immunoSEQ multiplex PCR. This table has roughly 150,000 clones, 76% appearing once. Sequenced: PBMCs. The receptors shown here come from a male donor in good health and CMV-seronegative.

The CDR3 loop is CASSYQETQYF. CDR3 DNA: TGTGCCAGCTCCTACCAAGAGACCCAGTACTTC. This chain joins TRBV18 and TRBJ2-5; D unresolved. Germline-derived CDR1 and CDR2 are KGHSH and LQKENI. The V gene lost 6 bases and the J gene lost 0 bases, with 2 bases spanning the gap. The CDR3 runs 11 residues.

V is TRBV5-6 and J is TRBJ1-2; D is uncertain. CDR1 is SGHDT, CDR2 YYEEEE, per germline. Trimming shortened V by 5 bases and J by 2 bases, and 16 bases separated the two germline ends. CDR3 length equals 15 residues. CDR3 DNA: TGTGCCAGCAGTACCGGGCCCCGAGGGAACTATGGCTACACCTTC. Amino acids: CASSTGPRGNYGYTF.